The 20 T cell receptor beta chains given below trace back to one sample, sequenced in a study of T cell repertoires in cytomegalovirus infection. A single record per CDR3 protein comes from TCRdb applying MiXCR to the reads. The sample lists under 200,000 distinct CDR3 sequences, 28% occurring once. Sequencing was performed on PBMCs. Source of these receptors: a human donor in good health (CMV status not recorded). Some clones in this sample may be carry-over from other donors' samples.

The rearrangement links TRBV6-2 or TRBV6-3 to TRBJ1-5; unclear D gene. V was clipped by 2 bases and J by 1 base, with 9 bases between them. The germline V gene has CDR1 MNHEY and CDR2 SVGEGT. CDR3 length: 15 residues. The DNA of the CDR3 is TGTGCCAGCAGTTACAGCTGGCAGAGCAATCAGCCCCAGCATTTT. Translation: CASSYSWQSNQPQHF.

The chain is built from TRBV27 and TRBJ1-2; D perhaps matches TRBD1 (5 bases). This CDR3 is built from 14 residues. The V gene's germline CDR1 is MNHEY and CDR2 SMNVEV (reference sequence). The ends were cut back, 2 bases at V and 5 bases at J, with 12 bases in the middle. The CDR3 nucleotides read TGTGCCAGCAGTTTAGCAGGGAGACGGTATGGCTACACCTTC. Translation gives CASSLAGRRYGYTF.

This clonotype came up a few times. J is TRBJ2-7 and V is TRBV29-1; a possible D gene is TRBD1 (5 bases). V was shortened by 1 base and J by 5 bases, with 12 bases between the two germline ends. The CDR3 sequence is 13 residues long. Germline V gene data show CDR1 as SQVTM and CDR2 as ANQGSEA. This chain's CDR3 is CSVEGQSFDEQYF. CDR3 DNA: TGCAGCGTTGAAGGACAGTCCTTCGACGAGCAGTACTTC.

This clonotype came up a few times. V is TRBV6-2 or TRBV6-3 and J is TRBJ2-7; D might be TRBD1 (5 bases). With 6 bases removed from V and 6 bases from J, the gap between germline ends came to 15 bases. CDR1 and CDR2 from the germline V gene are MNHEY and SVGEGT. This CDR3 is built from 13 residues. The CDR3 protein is CASSLDRGIEQYF. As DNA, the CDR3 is TGTGCCAGCAGCCTAGATAGGGGAATCGAGCAGTACTTC.

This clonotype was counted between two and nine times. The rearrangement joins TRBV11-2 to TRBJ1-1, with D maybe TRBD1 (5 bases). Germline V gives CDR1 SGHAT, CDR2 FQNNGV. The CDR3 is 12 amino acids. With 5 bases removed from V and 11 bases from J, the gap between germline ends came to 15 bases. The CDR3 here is CASSLAGDEAFF. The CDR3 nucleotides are TGTGCCAGCAGCCTCGCGGGGGACGAGGCTTTCTTT.

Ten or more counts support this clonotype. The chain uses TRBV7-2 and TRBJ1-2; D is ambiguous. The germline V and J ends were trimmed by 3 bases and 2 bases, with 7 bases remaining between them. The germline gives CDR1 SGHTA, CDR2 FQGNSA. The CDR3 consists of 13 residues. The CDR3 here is CASSLLQNYGYTF. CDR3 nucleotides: TGTGCCAGCAGCTTGTTACAGAACTATGGCTACACCTTC.

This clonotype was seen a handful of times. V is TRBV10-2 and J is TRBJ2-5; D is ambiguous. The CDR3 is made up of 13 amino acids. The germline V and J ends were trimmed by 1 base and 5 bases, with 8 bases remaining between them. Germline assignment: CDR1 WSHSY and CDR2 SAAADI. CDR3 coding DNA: TGCGCCAGCAGTGAGTTGGCCGTGGAGACCCAGTACTTC. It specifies CASSELAVETQYF.

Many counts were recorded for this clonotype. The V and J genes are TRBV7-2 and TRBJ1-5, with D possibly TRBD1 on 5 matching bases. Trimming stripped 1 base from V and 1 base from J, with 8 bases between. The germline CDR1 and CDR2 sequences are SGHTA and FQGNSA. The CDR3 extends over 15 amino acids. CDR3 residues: CASSLVGGSNQPQHF. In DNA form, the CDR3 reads TGTGCCAGCAGCTTAGTGGGGGGAAGCAATCAGCCCCAGCATTTT.

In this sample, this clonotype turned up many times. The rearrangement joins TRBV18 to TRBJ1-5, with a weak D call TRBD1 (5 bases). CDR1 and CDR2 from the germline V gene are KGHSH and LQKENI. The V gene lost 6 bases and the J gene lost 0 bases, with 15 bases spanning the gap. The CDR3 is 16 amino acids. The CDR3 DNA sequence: TGTGCCAGCTCCCTGGGGGAAGTGGATAGCAATCAGCCCCAGCATTTT. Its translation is CASSLGEVDSNQPQHF.

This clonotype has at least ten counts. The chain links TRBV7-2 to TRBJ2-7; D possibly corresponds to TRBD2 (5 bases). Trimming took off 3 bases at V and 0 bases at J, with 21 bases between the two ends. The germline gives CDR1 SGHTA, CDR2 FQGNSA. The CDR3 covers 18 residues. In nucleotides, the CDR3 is TGTGCCAGCAGCTTCCCCTCCCGGGGAAGGGCCCGCTCCTACGAGCAGTACTTC. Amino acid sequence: CASSFPSRGRARSYEQYF.

The CDR3 loop is CATSRDPGEGSGYTF. CDR3 DNA sequence: TGTGCCACCAGCAGAGATCCGGGGGAGGGCAGTGGCTACACCTTC. The chain is built from TRBV15 and TRBJ1-2; possible D gene TRBD1, 5 bases. CDR1 is LNHNV and CDR2 is YYDKDF in the germline V gene (reference sequence). The V end was cut by 0 bases, the J end by 7 bases, with 15 bases between. The length of the CDR3 is 15 residues. The complete variable domain, with remaining parts taken from reference TRBV15 and TRBJ1-2, reads DAMVIQNPRYQVTQFGKPVTLSCSQTLNHNVMYWYQQKSSQAPKLLFHYYDKDFNNEADTPDNFQSRRPNTSFCFLDIRSPGLGDTAMYLCATSRDPGEGSGYTFGSGTRLTVV.

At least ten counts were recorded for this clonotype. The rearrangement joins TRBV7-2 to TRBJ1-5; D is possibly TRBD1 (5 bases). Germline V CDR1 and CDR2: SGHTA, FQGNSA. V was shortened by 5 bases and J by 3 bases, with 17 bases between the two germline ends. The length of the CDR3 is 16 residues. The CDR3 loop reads CASSQATGTSNQPQHF. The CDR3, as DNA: TGTGCCAGCAGCCAGGCTACCGGGACCTCCAATCAGCCCCAGCATTTT.

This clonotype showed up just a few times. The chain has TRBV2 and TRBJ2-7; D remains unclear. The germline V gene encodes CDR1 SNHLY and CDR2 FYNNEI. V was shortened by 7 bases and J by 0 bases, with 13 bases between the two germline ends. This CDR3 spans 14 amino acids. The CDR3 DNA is TGTGCCAGCAAGGATTGGGCTAGCTCCTACGAGCAGTACTTC. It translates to CASKDWASSYEQYF.

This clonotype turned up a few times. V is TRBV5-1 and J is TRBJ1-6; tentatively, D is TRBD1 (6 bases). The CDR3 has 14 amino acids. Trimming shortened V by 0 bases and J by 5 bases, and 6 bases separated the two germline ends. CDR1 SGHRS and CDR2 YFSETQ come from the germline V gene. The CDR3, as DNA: TGCGCCAGCAGCTTGGGACAGGATAATTCACCCCTCCACTTT. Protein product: CASSLGQDNSPLHF.

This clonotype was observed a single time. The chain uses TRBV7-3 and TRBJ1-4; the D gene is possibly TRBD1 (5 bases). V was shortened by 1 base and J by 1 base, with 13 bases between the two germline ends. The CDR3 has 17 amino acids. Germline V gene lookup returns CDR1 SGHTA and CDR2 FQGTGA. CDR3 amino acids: CASSLNLQGVTNEKLFF. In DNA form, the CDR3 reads TGTGCCAGCAGCTTAAATCTACAAGGGGTAACTAATGAAAAACTGTTTTTT.

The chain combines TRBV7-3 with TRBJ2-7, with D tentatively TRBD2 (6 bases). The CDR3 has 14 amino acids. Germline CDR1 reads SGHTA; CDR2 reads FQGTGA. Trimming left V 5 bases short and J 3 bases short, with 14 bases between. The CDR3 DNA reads TGTGCCAGCAGCCCCCGCGGGGCGGACTACGAGCAGTACTTC. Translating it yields CASSPRGADYEQYF.

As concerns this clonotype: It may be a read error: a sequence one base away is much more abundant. The DNA of the CDR3 is TGTGCCAGCAGCCCTCGGGCGGGAATTGGCACTGTAGCTTTCTTT. Encoded protein: CASSPRAGIGTVAFF. The J gene is TRBJ1-1, the V gene TRBV7-3; D gene ambiguous. Germline CDR1 and CDR2: SGHTA and FQGTGA. CDR3 size: 15 residues.

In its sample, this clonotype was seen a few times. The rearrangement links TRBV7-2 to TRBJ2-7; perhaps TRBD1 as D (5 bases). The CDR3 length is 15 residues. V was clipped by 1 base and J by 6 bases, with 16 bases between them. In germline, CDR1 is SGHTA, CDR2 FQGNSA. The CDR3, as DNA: TGTGCCAGCAGCTTAGAGGGGCGAAGAGAAGCCGAGCAGTACTTC. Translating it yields CASSLEGRREAEQYF.

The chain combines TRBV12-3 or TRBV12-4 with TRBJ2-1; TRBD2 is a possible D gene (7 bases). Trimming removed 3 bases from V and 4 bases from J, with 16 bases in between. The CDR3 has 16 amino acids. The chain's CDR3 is CASSLGVGGVYNEQFF. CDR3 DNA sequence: TGTGCCAGCAGTTTGGGGGTAGGGGGGGTATACAATGAGCAGTTCTTC.

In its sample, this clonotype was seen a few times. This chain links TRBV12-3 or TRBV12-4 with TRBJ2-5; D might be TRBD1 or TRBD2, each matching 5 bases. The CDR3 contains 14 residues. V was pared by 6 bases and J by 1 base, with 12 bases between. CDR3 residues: CASRRDLLQETQYF. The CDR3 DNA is TGTGCCAGCAGAAGGGACCTCCTCCAAGAGACCCAGTACTTC.